This T cell receptor beta chain was retrieved from a study of blood T cells in healthy people across ages. The CDR3 length is 14 residues. V lost 4 bases to trimming and J lost 4 bases, with 13 bases between them. Every sample gave at least 6 micrograms of total RNA when it was extracted. Primers used in a second PCR of about 7 to 12 cycles were a sample-barcoded 5' primer and a J-beta primer mix. TCRdb fed the 5' RACE reads into MiXCR, producing one record per CDR3 protein. The sample carries 550,000 to 700,000 distinct CDR3 sequences, roughly 28% recorded once. This clonotype has only a few counts. The source is a woman in her 70s in good health. Input material: blood. The chain joins TRBV12-3 or TRBV12-4 to TRBJ2-5, with D perhaps given as TRBD1 or TRBD2 (6 bases each). CDR3 in amino acids: CASSSYRDLETQYF. The CDR3 coding sequence is TGTGCCAGCAGTTCCTACAGGGACTTAGAGACCCAGTACTTC.